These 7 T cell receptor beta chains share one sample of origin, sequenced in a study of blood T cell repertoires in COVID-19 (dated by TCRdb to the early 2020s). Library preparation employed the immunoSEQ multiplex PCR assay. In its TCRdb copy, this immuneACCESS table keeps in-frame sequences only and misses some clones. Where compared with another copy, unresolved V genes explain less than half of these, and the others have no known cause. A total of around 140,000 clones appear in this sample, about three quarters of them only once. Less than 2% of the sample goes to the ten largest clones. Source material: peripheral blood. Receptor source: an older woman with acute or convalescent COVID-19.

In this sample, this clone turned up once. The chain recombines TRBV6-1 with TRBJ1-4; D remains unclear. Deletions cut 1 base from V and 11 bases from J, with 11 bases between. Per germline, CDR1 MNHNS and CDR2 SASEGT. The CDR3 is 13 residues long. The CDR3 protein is CASSEGQNVKLFF. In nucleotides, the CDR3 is TGTGCCAGCAGTGAAGGGCAAAATGTGAAACTGTTTTTT.

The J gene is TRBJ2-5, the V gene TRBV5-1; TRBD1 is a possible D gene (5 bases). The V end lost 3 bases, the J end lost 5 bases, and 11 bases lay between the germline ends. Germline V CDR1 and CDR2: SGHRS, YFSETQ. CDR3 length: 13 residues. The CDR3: CASSSTAGETQYF. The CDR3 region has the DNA TGCGCCAGCAGCTCCACCGCAGGGGAGACCCAGTACTTC.

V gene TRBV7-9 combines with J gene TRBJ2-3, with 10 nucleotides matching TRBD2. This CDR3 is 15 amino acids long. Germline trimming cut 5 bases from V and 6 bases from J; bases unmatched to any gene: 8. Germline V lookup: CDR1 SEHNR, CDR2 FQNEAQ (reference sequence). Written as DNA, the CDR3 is TGTGCCAGCAGCCTACTAGCGGGATCGGGTGATACGCAGTATTTT. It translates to CASSLLAGSGDTQYF. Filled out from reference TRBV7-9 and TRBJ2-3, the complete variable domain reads DTGVSQNPRHKITKRGQNVTFRCDPISEHNRLYWYRQTLGQGPEFLTYFQNEAQLEKSRLLSDRFSAERPKGSFSTLEIQRTEQGDSAMYLCASSLLAGSGDTQYFGPGTRLTVL.

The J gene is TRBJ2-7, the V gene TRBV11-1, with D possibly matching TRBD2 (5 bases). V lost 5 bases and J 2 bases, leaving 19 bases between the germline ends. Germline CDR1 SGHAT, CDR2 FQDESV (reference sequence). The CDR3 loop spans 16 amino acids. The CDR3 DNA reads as TGTGCCAGCAGCCCCCGTAGTAGCGCACTCACCTACGAGCAGTACTTC. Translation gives CASSPRSSALTYEQYF.

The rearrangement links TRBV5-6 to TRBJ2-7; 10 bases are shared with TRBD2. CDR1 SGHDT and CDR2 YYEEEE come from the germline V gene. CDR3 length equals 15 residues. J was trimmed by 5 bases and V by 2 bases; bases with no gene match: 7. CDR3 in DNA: TGTGCCAGCAGCTTAGTTCCTAGCGGGAGCCACGAGCAGTACTTC. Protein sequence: CASSLVPSGSHEQYF.

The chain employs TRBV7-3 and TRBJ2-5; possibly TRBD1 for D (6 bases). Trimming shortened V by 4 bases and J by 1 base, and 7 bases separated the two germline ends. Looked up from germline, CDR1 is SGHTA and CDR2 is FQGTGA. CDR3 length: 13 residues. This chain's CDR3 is CASSYRVQETQYF. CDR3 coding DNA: TGTGCCAGCAGCTACAGGGTCCAAGAGACCCAGTACTTC.

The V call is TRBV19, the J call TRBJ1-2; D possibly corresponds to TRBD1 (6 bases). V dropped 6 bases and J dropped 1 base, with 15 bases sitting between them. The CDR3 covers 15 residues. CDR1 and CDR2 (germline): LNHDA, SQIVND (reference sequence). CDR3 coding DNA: TGTGCCAGTAGCTGGACAGTAACCTTTAACTATGGCTACACCTTC. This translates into CASSWTVTFNYGYTF.